These 13 T cell receptor beta chains were all obtained from the same sample, sequenced in a study of cytomegalovirus exposure and HLA in healthy donors. The PCR employed 60 Vbeta primers together with 13 Jbeta primers. This table comes from immunoSEQ multiplex PCR, and its TCRdb copy is limited to in-frame clones, with some not included. The sample gives approximately 190,000 clones, 78% of which show up once; 13% to 15% is in the top ten. The sequencing sample was made of PBMCs. Source of these receptors: a woman under 40 in good health and CMV-seropositive.

The V call is TRBV30, the J call TRBJ2-1; 7 bases fit TRBD2. The CDR3 is 13 residues long. V shed 4 bases, J shed 4 bases, and the junction held 4 bases outside the gene matches. CDR1 and CDR2 from the germline V gene are GTSNPN and SVGIG (reference sequence). The chain's CDR3 is CAWMGGTYNEQFF. Here the CDR3 DNA reads TGTGCCTGGATGGGAGGGACTTACAATGAGCAGTTCTTC.

CDR3 nucleotides: TGTGCCAGCAATTCCAACGGGGGTAAGGGAAACACCATATATTTT. Protein: CASNSNGGKGNTIYF. This sequence joins TRBV28 and TRBJ1-3; tentatively, D is TRBD1 (5 bases). This CDR3 is 15 amino acids long. V dropped 7 bases and J dropped 4 bases, with 17 bases sitting between them. Germline-derived CDR1 and CDR2 are MDHEN and SYDVKM.

This chain uses TRBV14 with TRBJ1-2; 10 bases are shared with TRBD1. This CDR3 comprises 15 residues. Germline CDR1 reads SGHDN; CDR2 reads FVKESK. J was trimmed by 4 bases and V by 5 bases; bases with no gene match: 7. For the CDR3, the DNA is TGTGCCAGCAGCGGACAGGGGGTGGACGGCTATGGCTACACCTTC. Translating it yields CASSGQGVDGYGYTF. Supplemented by reference TRBV14 and TRBJ1-2, the full variable domain reads EAGVTQFPSHSVIEKGQTVTLRCDPISGHDNLYWYRRVMGKEIKFLLHFVKESKQDESGMPNNRFLAERTGGTYSTLKVQPAELEDSGVYFCASSGQGVDGYGYTFGSGTRLTVV.

The chain joins TRBV29-1 to TRBJ1-2; tentative D call: TRBD1 (5 bases). Looked up from germline, CDR1 is SQVTM and CDR2 is ANQGSEA. The CDR3 contains 15 residues. The V end was cut by 0 bases, the J end by 5 bases, with 16 bases between. CDR3 nucleotide sequence: TGCAGCGTTGAAGATCAGGCCGAAAGGGGATATGGCTACACCTTC. It yields the protein CSVEDQAERGYGYTF.

Notes on this clone: This CDR3 is also generated by other DNA sequences in the sample. This chain uses TRBV2 with TRBJ1-4; 9 bases agree with TRBD1. The CDR3 is 13 amino acids. In germline, CDR1 is SNHLY, CDR2 FYNNEI. V trimming: 7 bases; J trimming: 8 bases; junction bases outside the gene matches: 5. The CDR3 DNA reads as TGTGCCAGCACCGGGGACAGGGTGGAAAAACTGTTTTTT. Protein product: CASTGDRVEKLFF.

The chain employs TRBV28 and TRBJ2-7, with a possible D match to TRBD2 (6 bases). V was pared by 5 bases and J by 4 bases, with 18 bases between. This CDR3 is 15 amino acids long. Germline CDR1 is MDHEN and CDR2 is SYDVKM. The CDR3 DNA sequence: TGTGCCAGCAGTGAGCCTACCGGGGGAATTTACGAGCAGTACTTC. Translation gives CASSEPTGGIYEQYF.

This chain links TRBV27 with TRBJ1-5; a possible D gene is TRBD1 (6 bases). The CDR3 runs 14 residues. The germline V gene has CDR1 MNHEY and CDR2 SMNVEV (reference sequence). The V and J ends lost 4 bases and 6 bases respectively, with 13 bases between them. CDR3 in DNA: TGTGCCAGCAGTTCGACAGGCCCGGGTCAGCCCCAGCATTTT. Residues: CASSSTGPGQPQHF.

The chain is built from TRBV19 and TRBJ2-3, with D tentatively TRBD2 (5 bases). Trimming stripped 3 bases from V and 5 bases from J, with 24 bases between. CDR3 length: 18 amino acids. Germline assignment: CDR1 LNHDA and CDR2 SQIVND (reference sequence). Written as DNA, the CDR3 is TGTGCCAGTAGTATTACTTCCCCCGGGGAAGCCACTCAAGATACGCAGTATTTT. Residues: CASSITSPGEATQDTQYF. The complete variable domain, with remaining parts taken from reference TRBV19 and TRBJ2-3, reads DGGITQSPKYLFRKEGQNVTLSCEQNLNHDAMYWYRQDPGQGLRLIYYSQIVNDFQKGDIAEGYSVSREKKESFPLTVTSAQKNPTAFYLCASSITSPGEATQDTQYFGPGTRLTVL.

The chain employs TRBV18 and TRBJ2-1; 10 bases are a match to TRBD1. The V gene end was trimmed by 2 bases and the J gene end by 1 base; junction bases not matched to a gene: 2. There are 16 residues in the CDR3. CDR1 and CDR2 (germline): KGHSH, LQKENI. This CDR3 reads CASSPRDRGSYNEQFF. The CDR3 bases are TGTGCCAGCTCACCAAGGGACAGGGGTTCCTACAATGAGCAGTTCTTC.

Comments on this clone: A read error may produce the germline difference seen at one junction end. This chain connects TRBV7-9 to TRBJ2-1; 11 nucleotides match TRBD1. The CDR3 runs to 15 residues. Per the germline V gene, CDR1 is SEHNR and CDR2 is FQNEAQ (reference sequence). CDR3 sequence: CSSSGQGGSYNEQFF. The CDR3 bases are TGTTCCAGTTCGGGACAGGGGGGCTCCTACAATGAGCAGTTCTTC.

The chain carries TRBV5-1 and TRBJ1-1; D gene unclear. Trimming cost V 4 bases and J 0 bases, with 13 bases left between them. The CDR3 runs 15 residues. Germline CDR1 reads SGHRS; CDR2 reads YFSETQ. The CDR3 region has the DNA TGCGCCAGCAGCACCCGGACTGGAATGAACACTGAAGCTTTCTTT. Translating gives CASSTRTGMNTEAFF.

The chain is built from TRBV18 and TRBJ1-3, with 7 bases lining up with TRBD1. CDR1 is KGHSH and CDR2 is LQKENI in the germline V gene. Trimming took 2 bases from V and 2 from J; bases not matched to a gene: 3. The CDR3 consists of 15 residues. The CDR3, as DNA: TGTGCCAGCTCACCAACGGGGACAGCTGGAAACACCATATATTTT. Translation: CASSPTGTAGNTIYF.

This chain joins TRBV6-6 and TRBJ2-3; maybe TRBD1 (6 bases). The CDR3 runs to 14 residues. Germline V gene sequence: CDR1 MNHNY, CDR2 SVGAGI (reference sequence). V dropped 10 bases and J dropped 2 bases, with 16 bases sitting between them. The CDR3 DNA reads TGTGCCATCAGGGTGGGGGCCCTCACAGATACGCAGTATTTT. Protein product: CAIRVGALTDTQYF.